What follows are 29 T cell receptor beta chains derived from one specimen sequenced in a study of cytomegalovirus exposure and HLA in healthy donors. The PCR used 60 Vbeta and 13 Jbeta primers. Profiling relied on immunoSEQ multiplex PCR, and the TCRdb table lists in-frame clones only, not all of them. The table includes around 130,000 clones, over 8% detected once. Sequenced input: PBMCs. These receptors were collected from a man aged 40-55 years in good health and CMV-seronegative.

The gene calls are TRBV28 and TRBJ2-7; D call uncertain. In germline, CDR1 is MDHEN, CDR2 SYDVKM. V was cut by 6 bases and J by 2 bases, with 17 bases left in between. The CDR3 spans 15 residues. This chain's CDR3 is CASSNERNAPYEQYF. For the CDR3, the DNA is TGTGCCAGCAGCAACGAGAGGAACGCGCCCTACGAGCAGTACTTC.

This clone came up a few times. The chain is built from TRBV7-2 and TRBJ2-7; a weak D match, TRBD1 (5 bases). V lost 0 bases and J 7 bases, leaving 13 bases between the germline ends. CDR1 and CDR2 (germline): SGHTA, FQGNSA. This CDR3 is built from 14 residues. The CDR3 bases are TGTGCCAGCAGCTTAGCTCCCGACAGCCAAGAGCAGTACTTC. Its protein product is CASSLAPDSQEQYF.

This clone occurred a few times. J is TRBJ2-5 and V is TRBV5-1; 7 positions match TRBD2. The DNA end lines up better with TRBJ2-7; the J call may be wrong. This CDR3 is built from 13 residues. CDR1 is SGHRS and CDR2 is YFSETQ in the germline V gene. As DNA, the CDR3 is TGCGCCAGCAGCTTCAGCGGGGAGTACGAGCAGTACTTC. It yields the protein CASSFSGEYEQYF.

This clone was counted a few times. The V and J genes are TRBV6-1 and TRBJ2-2; D is unresolved. The CDR3 runs 14 residues. Trimming stripped 2 bases from V and 7 bases from J, with 11 bases between. CDR1 and CDR2 (germline): MNHNS, SASEGT. This chain's CDR3 is CASSELALLGELFF. CDR3 nucleotide sequence: TGTGCCAGCAGTGAACTGGCCCTGCTCGGGGAGCTGTTTTTT.

This clone has more than one count but fewer than ten. The V and J genes are TRBV28 and TRBJ1-2, with 8 bases aligning to TRBD1. The CDR3 consists of 17 residues. The J segment lost 4 bases and the V segment lost 6 bases, leaving 16 bases of the junction unmatched. Germline assignment: CDR1 MDHEN and CDR2 SYDVKM. The CDR3 here is CASSTTSFWTGPYGYTF. CDR3 sequence (DNA): TGTGCCAGCAGCACCACCTCTTTCTGGACAGGGCCCTATGGCTACACCTTC.

V and J are TRBV11-2 and TRBJ1-1; D not resolved. From germline, CDR1 is SGHAT and CDR2 FQNNGV. The CDR3 is 13 amino acids. Trimming stripped 3 bases from V and 0 bases from J, with 5 bases between. The chain's CDR3 is CASSFSMNTEAFF. The CDR3 region has the DNA TGTGCCAGCAGCTTCAGTATGAACACTGAAGCTTTCTTT.

This clone has only a few counts. The chain is built from TRBV4-1 and TRBJ2-3; no clear D gene. Trimming pared 3 bases from V and 0 bases from J, leaving 7 bases between. This CDR3 is built from 14 residues. CDR1 MGHRA and CDR2 YSYEKL come from the germline V gene. Here the CDR3 DNA reads TGCGCCAGCAGCCAGATCACTAGCACAGATACGCAGTATTTT. Translated: CASSQITSTDTQYF.

This clone was detected a few times. The chain combines TRBV4-1 with TRBJ1-1; D remains ambiguous. The CDR3 has 15 residues. V was pared by 0 bases and J by 7 bases, with 15 bases between. Looked up from germline, CDR1 is MGHRA and CDR2 is YSYEKL. CDR3 amino acids: CASSQDSTASVEAFF. The CDR3 coding sequence is TGCGCCAGCAGCCAAGATTCGACGGCGAGCGTTGAAGCTTTCTTT.

DNA for the CDR3: TGTGCCAGCAGCCATCAGGGGCTAAATCAGCCCCAGCATTTT. It codes for CASSHQGLNQPQHF. This chain links TRBV5-5 with TRBJ1-5; TRBD1 is a possible D gene (6 bases). The V end lost 4 bases, the J end lost 4 bases, and 12 bases lay between the germline ends. Germline V CDR1 and CDR2: SGHKS, YYEKEE (reference sequence). This CDR3 has 14 residues.

In regard to this clone: At one end, the junction sequence differs from germline, possibly due to a read error. Other nucleotide sequences in the sample specify the same CDR3. The CDR3 coding sequence is TGTGCCAGCACCAAAAAGGGGAAAGATAATTCACCCCTACACTTT. It specifies CASTKKGKDNSPLHF. J is TRBJ1-6 and V is TRBV11-3; a possible D gene is TRBD1 (5 bases). This CDR3 has 15 residues. Germline V gives CDR1 SGHNT, CDR2 YENEEA.

V gene TRBV7-2 combines with J gene TRBJ1-2, with 10 positions matching TRBD1. V was pared by 3 bases and J by 6 bases, with 1 base of the junction left unmatched. CDR1 SGHTA and CDR2 FQGNSA come from the germline V gene. This CDR3 is built from 13 residues. In DNA form, the CDR3 reads TGTGCCAGCAGCTTGGACAGGGGGGATGGCTACACCTTC. This encodes CASSLDRGDGYTF.

The chain has TRBV7-7 and TRBJ2-2, with a weak D call TRBD2 (6 bases). The V and J ends lost 4 bases and 4 bases respectively, with 10 bases between them. The CDR3 extends over 14 amino acids. Germline-derived CDR1 and CDR2 are SSHAT and FNYEAQ (reference sequence). CDR3 protein: CASSWRAGTGELFF. The CDR3 nucleotides are TGTGCCAGCAGCTGGAGGGCCGGCACCGGGGAGCTGTTTTTT.

The chain couples TRBV9 to TRBJ2-5; 7 positions match TRBD1. The CDR3 covers 15 residues. Trimming removed 3 bases from V and 5 bases from J; junction bases left unmatched: 10. Per the germline V gene, CDR1 is SGDLS and CDR2 is YYNGEE. DNA for the CDR3: TGTGCCAGCAGCGCCCGGGACAGCCGCCGGGAGACCCAGTACTTC. Protein: CASSARDSRRETQYF.

This clone was detected only a few times. Other DNA sequences in the same sample also yield this CDR3. The genes are TRBV5-6 and TRBJ2-7, with 7 bases aligning to TRBD2. CDR3 size: 12 residues. Germline V gives CDR1 SGHDT, CDR2 YYEEEE. V was pared by 6 bases and J by 7 bases, with 7 bases of the junction left unmatched. This chain's CDR3 is CASTAWGGEQYF. In DNA, the CDR3 is TGTGCCAGCACCGCTTGGGGGGGGGAGCAGTACTTC.

V and J are TRBV19 and TRBJ1-2, with D unclear. The V gene's germline CDR1 is LNHDA and CDR2 SQIVND (reference sequence). The length of the CDR3 is 12 residues. V lost 5 bases, J lost 2 bases, and 6 bases lay in between. Written as DNA, the CDR3 is TGTGCCAGTAGTCCGGGGAACTATGGCTACACCTTC. Translation gives CASSPGNYGYTF.

This clone was seen only a few times. The chain carries TRBV11-2 and TRBJ2-7; no clear D gene. Germline-derived CDR1 and CDR2 are SGHAT and FQNNGV. CDR3 length equals 15 residues. V lost 1 base and J 3 bases, leaving 13 bases between the germline ends. The CDR3 DNA sequence: TGTGCCAGCAGCTTAGGTCTAAGTCCAAACTACGAGCAGTACTTC. This codes for CASSLGLSPNYEQYF.

This chain uses TRBV4-3 with TRBJ2-3; D possibly corresponds to TRBD1 (7 bases). Per germline, CDR1 LGHNA and CDR2 YSLEER. The CDR3 spans 15 residues. Trimming stripped 1 base from V and 1 base from J, with 9 bases between. CDR3 loop: CASSQVRGGTDTQYF. The CDR3 bases are TGCGCCAGCAGCCAAGTCAGGGGGGGCACAGATACGCAGTATTTT.

This clone was counted between two and nine times. V gene TRBV7-9 combines with J gene TRBJ2-1; a weak D match, TRBD2 (6 bases). V was clipped by 2 bases and J by 6 bases, with 17 bases between them. Germline V gene sequence: CDR1 SEHNR, CDR2 FQNEAQ (reference sequence). The CDR3 length is 16 residues. For the CDR3, the DNA is TGTGCCAGCAGCTTACTGGGTCCCCGCGGGGCCAATGAGCAGTTCTTC. Translated: CASSLLGPRGANEQFF.

This clone was detected a few times. The chain uses TRBV7-9 and TRBJ2-5; TRBD1 is a possible D gene (5 bases). V dropped 5 bases and J dropped 1 base, with 8 bases sitting between them. The CDR3 is 13 amino acids. CDR1 SEHNR and CDR2 FQNEAQ come from the germline V gene (reference sequence). The CDR3, as DNA: TGTGCCAGCAGCCCAGACAGCCAAGAGACCCAGTACTTC. It yields the protein CASSPDSQETQYF.

V and J are TRBV11-1 and TRBJ2-7; a weak D match, TRBD2 (7 bases). CDR1 is SGHAT and CDR2 is FQDESV in the germline V gene (reference sequence). V gave up 5 bases and J gave up 3 bases, with 20 bases separating them. The CDR3 has 16 amino acids. CDR3 residues: CASSNLGGASIYEQYF. The CDR3 DNA reads as TGTGCCAGCAGCAATTTAGGGGGGGCCTCCATCTACGAGCAGTACTTC.

The chain joins TRBV18 to TRBJ1-1; no definite D call. V was clipped by 3 bases and J by 2 bases, with 7 bases between them. There are 13 residues in the CDR3. The germline V gene has CDR1 KGHSH and CDR2 LQKENI. The CDR3 DNA reads as TGTGCCAGCTCACCTAATTTAAACACTGAAGCTTTCTTT. Protein sequence: CASSPNLNTEAFF.

The table lists this clone with a few counts. This chain uses TRBV11-2 with TRBJ2-2; 8 bases fit TRBD1. Germline CDR1 reads SGHAT; CDR2 reads FQNNGV. Trimming cost V 5 bases and J 2 bases; bases outside gene matches: 7. This CDR3 has 16 amino acids. CDR3 nucleotide sequence: TGTGCCAGCAGCCGATGGACAGGGACTAACACCGGGGAGCTGTTTTTT. Protein: CASSRWTGTNTGELFF.

In nucleotides, the CDR3 is TGTGCCAGCAGCTTGGAACAGACAGCCTACGAGCAGTACTTC. This sequence encodes CASSLEQTAYEQYF. J is TRBJ2-7 and V is TRBV5-4; D might be TRBD1 (5 bases). There are 14 residues in the CDR3. V was trimmed by 0 bases and J by 2 bases, leaving 9 bases between them. Germline V gene data show CDR1 as SGHNT and CDR2 as YYREEE (reference sequence).

This clone was counted a few times. The chain recombines TRBV6-5 with TRBJ2-7; TRBD2 is a possible D gene (7 bases). This CDR3 is built from 15 residues. Germline V lookup: CDR1 MNHEY, CDR2 SVGAGI. Deletions cut 0 bases from V and 6 bases from J, with 15 bases between. This chain's CDR3 is CASSYSGGGAGEQYF. The CDR3 nucleotides read TGTGCCAGCAGTTACTCGGGGGGGGGCGCGGGCGAGCAGTACTTC.

This clone has just a few counts. The chain has TRBV19 and TRBJ1-6; D might be TRBD1 (5 bases). Germline-derived CDR1 and CDR2 are LNHDA and SQIVND (reference sequence). CDR3 size: 13 residues. V was pared by 7 bases and J by 4 bases, with 8 bases between. Written as DNA, the CDR3 is TGTGCCAGTATCGGGGGTTATAATTCACCCCTCCACTTT. It codes for CASIGGYNSPLHF. Full variable domain (remainder filled in from reference TRBV19 and TRBJ1-6): DGGITQSPKYLFRKEGQNVTLSCEQNLNHDAMYWYRQDPGQGLRLIYYSQIVNDFQKGDIAEGYSVSREKKESFPLTVTSAQKNPTAFYLCASIGGYNSPLHFGNGTRLTVT.

This sequence joins TRBV6-5 and TRBJ1-3; maybe TRBD1 (5 bases). CDR1 is MNHEY and CDR2 is SVGAGI in the germline V gene. This CDR3 region has 13 residues. Trimming pared 8 bases from V and 2 bases from J, leaving 10 bases between. CDR3 region: CASSLGAGNTIYF. CDR3 in DNA: TGTGCCAGCTCCCTAGGGGCTGGAAACACCATATATTTT.

With respect to this clone: Germline and junction disagree at one end, which may indicate a read error. The chain recombines TRBV7-6 with TRBJ2-3; 8 nucleotides agree with TRBD1. This CDR3 is built from 16 residues. Germline V gene sequence: CDR1 SGHVS, CDR2 FNYEAQ. The CDR3 sequence is CASSSRTGTSTDTQYF. The CDR3 region has the DNA TGTGCCAGTAGCTCCCGGACAGGGACCAGCACAGATACGCAGTATTTT.

The chain has TRBV5-6 and TRBJ2-5, with TRBD1 matching over 9 bases. This CDR3 has 15 amino acids. Losses at the gene ends were 4 bases for V and 5 bases for J; bases not matched to a gene: 9. Germline CDR1 and CDR2: SGHDT and YYEEEE. The CDR3 here is CASSGDRVRMETQYF. CDR3 in DNA: TGTGCCAGCAGCGGGGACAGGGTGCGGATGGAGACCCAGTACTTC.

A single count supports this clone. The gene calls are TRBV14 and TRBJ2-1; 11 bases fit TRBD2. V lost 5 bases, J lost 8 bases, and 11 bases stayed unmatched. This CDR3 has 16 residues. Germline V gene data show CDR1 as SGHDN and CDR2 as FVKESK. The CDR3 DNA is TGTGCCAGCAGCAACTTAGCGGGGGGGCTTGTCGATGAGCAGTTCTTC. This codes for CASSNLAGGLVDEQFF.